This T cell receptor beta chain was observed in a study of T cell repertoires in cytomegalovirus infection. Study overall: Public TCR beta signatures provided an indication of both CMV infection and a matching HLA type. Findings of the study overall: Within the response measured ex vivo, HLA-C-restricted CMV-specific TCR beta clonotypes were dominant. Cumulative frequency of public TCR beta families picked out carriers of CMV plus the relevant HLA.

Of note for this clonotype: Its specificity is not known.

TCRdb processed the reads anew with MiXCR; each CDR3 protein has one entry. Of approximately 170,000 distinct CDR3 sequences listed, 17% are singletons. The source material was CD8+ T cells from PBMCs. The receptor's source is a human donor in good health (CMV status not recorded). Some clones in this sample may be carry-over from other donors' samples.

CDR3 residues: CASSPNDDGSAFDEQFF. The CDR3, as DNA: TGTGCCAGCAGTCCCAACGACGATGGTAGTGCGTTCGATGAGCAGTTCTTC. This sequence joins TRBV28 and TRBJ2-1, with D hard to call. Trimming removed 5 bases at V and 8 bases at J, with 25 bases between. CDR3 size: 17 residues. CDR1 MDHEN and CDR2 SYDVKM come from the germline V gene. The variable domain in full, completed from reference TRBV28 and TRBJ2-1, reads DVKVTQSSRYLVKRTGEKVFLECVQDMDHENMFWYRQDPGLGLRLIYFSYDVKMKEKGDIPEGYSVSREKKERFSLILESASTNQTSMYLCASSPNDDGSAFDEQFFGPGTRLTVL.